The TCR beta chain described here comes from a study of T-cell memory formation after mild COVID-19. Concerning this clonotype itself: Its target is not known.

Overall study findings and caveats: Contracting clones, day 15 to 85, had balanced CD4/CD8, and later expanders favored CD4+.

There are 13 residues in the CDR3. V lost 0 bases, J lost 1 base, and 3 bases lay in between. CDR1 is SSHAT and CDR2 is FNYEAQ in the germline V gene (reference sequence). TCRdb independently ran MiXCR on the 5' RACE reads; one entry per CDR3 protein. The data hold more than 250,000 distinct CDR3 sequences, with more than 15% observed a single time. This sequence was found in a man aged 18 to 30 who had mild COVID-19 (a few samples of this study predate the infection). Cell type and time point are not known. The chain links TRBV7-7 to TRBJ1-1, with no clear D. Sequenced material: PBMCs or a T cell subset sorted from them (not recorded which). The CDR3 region has the DNA TGTGCCAGCAGCTTAGCCAAGAACACTGAAGCTTTCTTT. Its protein product is CASSLAKNTEAFF.